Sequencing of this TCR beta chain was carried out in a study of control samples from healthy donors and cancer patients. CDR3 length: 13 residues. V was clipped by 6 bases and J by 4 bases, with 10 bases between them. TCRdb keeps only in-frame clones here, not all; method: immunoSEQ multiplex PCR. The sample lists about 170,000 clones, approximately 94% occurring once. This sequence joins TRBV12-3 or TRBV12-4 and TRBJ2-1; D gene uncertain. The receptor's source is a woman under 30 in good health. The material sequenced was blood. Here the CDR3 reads CASRASEYNEQFF. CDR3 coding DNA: TGTGCCAGCAGGGCTAGTGAATACAATGAGCAGTTCTTC.